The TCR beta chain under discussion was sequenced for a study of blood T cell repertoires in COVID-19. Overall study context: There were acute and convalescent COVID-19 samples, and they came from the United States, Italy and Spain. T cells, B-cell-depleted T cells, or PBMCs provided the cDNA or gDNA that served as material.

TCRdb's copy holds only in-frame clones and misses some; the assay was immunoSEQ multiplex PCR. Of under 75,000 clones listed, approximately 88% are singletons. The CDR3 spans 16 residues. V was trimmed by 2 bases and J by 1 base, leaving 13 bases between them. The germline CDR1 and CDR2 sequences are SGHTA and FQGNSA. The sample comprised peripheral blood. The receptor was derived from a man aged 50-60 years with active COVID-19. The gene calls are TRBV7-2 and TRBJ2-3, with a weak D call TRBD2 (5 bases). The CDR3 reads CASSLSKAVGTDTQYF. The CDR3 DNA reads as TGTGCCAGCAGCTTATCCAAAGCGGTCGGCACAGATACGCAGTATTTT.